This TCR beta chain was sequenced in a study of blood T cell repertoires in COVID-19. Assay used: immunoSEQ multiplex PCR; TCRdb lists only in-frame clones, some missing. The profile shows about 190,000 clones, over 80% of them singletons. Trimming cost V 10 bases and J 6 bases, with 13 bases left between them. Germline V gene data show CDR1 as MNHEY and CDR2 as SVGAGI. This CDR3 is built from 12 residues. The chain uses TRBV6-5 and TRBJ2-1; D perhaps matches TRBD1 (6 bases). This receptor was identified in a woman aged 40 to 50 with acute or convalescent COVID-19. Sequencing was done on a sample of peripheral blood. The CDR3 region has the DNA TGTGCCACTCTCAGGGGTCTCAATGAGCAGTTCTTC. This gives the protein CATLRGLNEQFF.